This TCR beta chain was captured by sequencing in a study of monozygotic twins with inflammatory bowel disease. This CDR3 is built from 16 residues. Germline CDR1 and CDR2: SGHRS and YFSETQ. For this clonotype: The antigen is unknown.

Whole blood, unsorted for T cells, was the source of total RNA. The study, taken as a whole, reports: Patient-to-patient differences in immunosuppressive treatment may have added variability to the repertoires.

UMIs with a 6-nucleotide sample barcode were added by template switching. From its re-call of the 5' RACE reads, TCRdb lists each CDR3 protein once, without DNA. The table lists approximately 390,000 distinct CDR3 sequences. Input material: blood. The TCR originated in a human donor with ulcerative colitis or Crohn's disease, or a healthy co-twin of an affected twin (not recorded which). The chain joins TRBV5-1 to TRBJ1-6; there is no DNA to check the TCRdb D call of TRBD1. The CDR3 here is CASSLAGTGDYSPLHF. The full variable domain, with the rest looked up from reference TRBV5-1 and TRBJ1-6, is KAGVTQTPRYLIKTRGQQVTLSCSPISGHRSVSWYQQTPGQGLQFLFEYFSETQRNKGNFPGRFSGRQFSNSRSEMNVSTLELGDSALYLCASSLAGTGDYSPLHFGNGTRLTVT.